The 17 T cell receptor beta chains listed next were all sequenced from one sample in a study of T cells in Graves' hyperthyroidism and ophthalmopathy. RNA transcripts yielded amplified TCR beta CDR3 regions. The study used the HTBI primer set for a first-round RT-PCR of the TCR CDR3. TCRdb re-analysed the multiplex PCR reads in MiXCR, keeping a single row per CDR3 protein. The table lists about 690,000 distinct CDR3 sequences, around 16% of them singletons. Sequencing was carried out using blood. Receptors originate from a man aged 45-60 years with Graves' hyperthyroidism.

The chain employs TRBV9 and TRBJ2-1; D is unresolved. CDR1 and CDR2 from the germline V gene are SGDLS and YYNGEE. This CDR3 contains 16 residues. V lost 2 bases to trimming and J lost 2 bases, with 14 bases between them. The CDR3 DNA is TGTGCCAGCAGCGTCCGGTCAACAGAGGCCTACAATGAGCAGTTCTTC. This gives the protein CASSVRSTEAYNEQFF. Using reference TRBV9 and TRBJ2-1 for the parts outside the CDR3, the full variable domain is DSGVTQTPKHLITATGQRVTLRCSPRSGDLSVYWYQQSLDQGLQFLIQYYNGEERAKGNILERFSAQQFPDLHSELNLSSLELGDSALYFCASSVRSTEAYNEQFFGPGTRLTVL.

This clonotype was counted only a few times. The chain recombines TRBV5-1 with TRBJ2-7; possibly TRBD2 for D (6 bases). V was pared by 4 bases and J by 3 bases, with 17 bases between. The CDR3 loop spans 15 amino acids. From germline, CDR1 is SGHRS and CDR2 YFSETQ. The CDR3 spells CASSVGRTAFYEQYF. The CDR3 bases are TGCGCCAGCAGCGTTGGGAGGACGGCTTTCTACGAGCAGTACTTC.

This clonotype showed up many times. The V call is TRBV7-9, the J call TRBJ2-5; a weak D match, TRBD2 (5 bases). Germline V lookup: CDR1 SEHNR, CDR2 FQNEAQ (reference sequence). Between the trimmed V and J ends, which lost 6 bases and 2 bases, there was a span of 13 bases. This CDR3 is 14 amino acids long. CDR3 coding DNA: TGTGCCAGCAGTTTAAATCTAGCTCAAGAGACCCAGTACTTC. Translated: CASSLNLAQETQYF. Filled out from reference TRBV7-9 and TRBJ2-5, the complete variable domain reads DTGVSQNPRHKITKRGQNVTFRCDPISEHNRLYWYRQTLGQGPEFLTYFQNEAQLEKSRLLSDRFSAERPKGSFSTLEIQRTEQGDSAMYLCASSLNLAQETQYFGPGTRLLVL.

This clonotype appeared many times. The chain carries TRBV12-3 or TRBV12-4 and TRBJ1-2; 7 bases align to TRBD1. The CDR3 consists of 13 residues. The junction had 7 bases not matched to a gene; V was cut back by 4 bases and J by 8 bases. This chain's CDR3 is CASSSRQGGGYTF. For the CDR3, the DNA is TGTGCCAGCAGTTCGAGACAGGGTGGAGGCTACACCTTC.

The chain combines TRBV5-1 with TRBJ1-1; maybe TRBD1 (6 bases). V was cut by 0 bases and J by 3 bases, with 18 bases left in between. CDR3 size: 17 residues. Germline values: CDR1 SGHRS, CDR2 YFSETQ. The CDR3 sequence is CASSLGTRRGAYTEAFF. In DNA, the CDR3 is TGCGCCAGCAGCTTGGGGACCCGCAGGGGAGCCTACACTGAAGCTTTCTTT. The full variable domain, its missing parts supplied by reference TRBV5-1 and TRBJ1-1, is KAGVTQTPRYLIKTRGQQVTLSCSPISGHRSVSWYQQTPGQGLQFLFEYFSETQRNKGNFPGRFSGRQFSNSRSEMNVSTLELGDSALYLCASSLGTRRGAYTEAFFGQGTRLTVV.

This clonotype was picked up many times. The chain recombines TRBV12-3 or TRBV12-4 with TRBJ2-7; TRBD2 might be the D (6 bases). Trimming removed 0 bases at V and 3 bases at J, with 9 bases between. The CDR3 runs to 14 residues. The CDR3 here is CASSLARRGYEQYF. The CDR3 DNA follows: TGTGCCAGCAGTTTAGCAAGGCGGGGCTACGAGCAGTACTTC.

This clonotype was detected a few times. This sequence joins TRBV19 and TRBJ2-7, with a possible D match to TRBD2 (6 bases). The CDR3 runs 13 residues. The ends were cut back, 1 base at V and 3 bases at J, with 7 bases in the middle. CDR1 and CDR2 from the germline V gene are LNHDA and SQIVND (reference sequence). The DNA of the CDR3 is TGTGCCAGTAGTATAGCGGGACTCTACGAGCAGTACTTC. Translated, it gives CASSIAGLYEQYF.

This clonotype appeared many times. The CDR3 bases are TGCGCCAGCAGCTCGACCCAAGATACGCAGTATTTT. Its protein is CASSSTQDTQYF. The rearrangement links TRBV5-1 to TRBJ2-3, with D unresolved. The V and J ends lost 3 bases and 5 bases respectively, with 7 bases between them. CDR3 size: 12 residues. Germline lookup yields CDR1 SGHRS and CDR2 YFSETQ.

A remark on this clonotype: A much larger clone differs from this one at a single base, so this may be a read error. The rearrangement uses TRBV12-3 or TRBV12-4 and TRBJ2-1; the match to TRBD2 covers 12 bases. CDR3 length: 15 residues. Trimming took 10 bases from V and 9 from J; bases not matched to a gene: 13. In DNA, the CDR3 is TGTGCCACCTCCCTCCAGGGACTAGCGGGTAGTGAGCAGTTCTTC. Protein product: CATSLQGLAGSEQFF.

V gene TRBV3-1 combines with J gene TRBJ2-5; TRBD1 matches 7 bases. Trimming took 0 bases from V and 2 from J; bases not matched to a gene: 6. The CDR3 is 16 residues long. From germline, CDR1 is LGHDT and CDR2 YNNKEL (reference sequence). The CDR3 region is CASSQERTGKQETQYF. CDR3 DNA sequence: TGTGCCAGCAGCCAAGAGCGGACAGGAAAACAAGAGACCCAGTACTTC.

The V call is TRBV4-1, the J call TRBJ1-6; tentatively, D is TRBD1 (5 bases). CDR1 and CDR2 (germline): MGHRA, YSYEKL. CDR3 size: 14 residues. The ends were cut back, 4 bases at V and 12 bases at J, with 16 bases in the middle. CDR3 DNA sequence: TGCGCCAGCAGCCTTAAGTTGGGGACCTTACCCCTCCACTTT. This gives the protein CASSLKLGTLPLHF.

This clonotype was recorded many times. This chain links TRBV12-3 or TRBV12-4 with TRBJ2-1, with 7 bases lining up with TRBD2. CDR3 length: 16 amino acids. J lost 6 bases, V lost 7 bases, and 15 bases had no gene match. DNA of the CDR3: TGTGCCAGCACCCGTGATAGCGCGGGAGCCCTCAATGAGCAGTTCTTC. This translates into CASTRDSAGALNEQFF.

This clonotype showed up many times. The genes are TRBV2 and TRBJ1-6, with a possible D match to TRBD1 (5 bases). The germline CDR1 and CDR2 sequences are SNHLY and FYNNEI. The CDR3 is 17 amino acids. V dropped 1 base and J dropped 3 bases, with 13 bases sitting between them. The CDR3 nucleotides read TGTGCCAGCAGTGAAGTTAGCGGGGCGGACTATAATTCACCCCTCCACTTT. Its protein is CASSEVSGADYNSPLHF.

This clonotype was observed a handful of times. The rearrangement uses TRBV12-3 or TRBV12-4 and TRBJ2-7, with D perhaps matching TRBD1 (6 bases). Trimming stripped 0 bases from V and 6 bases from J, with 24 bases between. The CDR3 has 18 amino acids. In DNA form, the CDR3 reads TGTGCCAGCAGTTTAGCGCATTCGGTGACAGGCCTTACAGGCGAGCAGTACTTC. As protein: CASSLAHSVTGLTGEQYF.

The J gene is TRBJ2-1, the V gene TRBV27; TRBD2 aligns across 8 bases. The CDR3 runs 15 residues. J gave up 4 bases and V 7 bases, and 9 bases lay outside the gene matches. Germline CDR1 reads MNHEY; CDR2 reads SMNVEV (reference sequence). In nucleotides, the CDR3 is TGTGCCAGCATCCATAGCGGGGCCGATTACAATGAGCAGTTCTTC. It is translated as CASIHSGADYNEQFF.

This clonotype has only a few counts. The chain recombines TRBV6-1 with TRBJ2-1, with D possibly matching TRBD1 (6 bases). V lost 6 bases to trimming and J lost 8 bases, with 23 bases between them. The V gene's germline CDR1 is MNHNS and CDR2 SASEGT. This CDR3 has 16 residues. The CDR3 reads CASRRHEVGTFYEQFF. The CDR3 coding sequence is TGTGCCAGCAGACGACACGAGGTCGGGACATTCTATGAGCAGTTCTTC.

This clonotype was seen ten or more times. The chain is built from TRBV30 and TRBJ2-3, with D possibly TRBD2 on 5 matching bases. The CDR3 is made up of 14 amino acids. Looked up from germline, CDR1 is GTSNPN and CDR2 is SVGIG (reference sequence). V gave up 5 bases and J gave up 1 base, with 13 bases separating them. For the CDR3, the DNA is TGTGCCTGGGGGAGATGGTGGGGCACAGATACGCAGTATTTT. As protein: CAWGRWWGTDTQYF.